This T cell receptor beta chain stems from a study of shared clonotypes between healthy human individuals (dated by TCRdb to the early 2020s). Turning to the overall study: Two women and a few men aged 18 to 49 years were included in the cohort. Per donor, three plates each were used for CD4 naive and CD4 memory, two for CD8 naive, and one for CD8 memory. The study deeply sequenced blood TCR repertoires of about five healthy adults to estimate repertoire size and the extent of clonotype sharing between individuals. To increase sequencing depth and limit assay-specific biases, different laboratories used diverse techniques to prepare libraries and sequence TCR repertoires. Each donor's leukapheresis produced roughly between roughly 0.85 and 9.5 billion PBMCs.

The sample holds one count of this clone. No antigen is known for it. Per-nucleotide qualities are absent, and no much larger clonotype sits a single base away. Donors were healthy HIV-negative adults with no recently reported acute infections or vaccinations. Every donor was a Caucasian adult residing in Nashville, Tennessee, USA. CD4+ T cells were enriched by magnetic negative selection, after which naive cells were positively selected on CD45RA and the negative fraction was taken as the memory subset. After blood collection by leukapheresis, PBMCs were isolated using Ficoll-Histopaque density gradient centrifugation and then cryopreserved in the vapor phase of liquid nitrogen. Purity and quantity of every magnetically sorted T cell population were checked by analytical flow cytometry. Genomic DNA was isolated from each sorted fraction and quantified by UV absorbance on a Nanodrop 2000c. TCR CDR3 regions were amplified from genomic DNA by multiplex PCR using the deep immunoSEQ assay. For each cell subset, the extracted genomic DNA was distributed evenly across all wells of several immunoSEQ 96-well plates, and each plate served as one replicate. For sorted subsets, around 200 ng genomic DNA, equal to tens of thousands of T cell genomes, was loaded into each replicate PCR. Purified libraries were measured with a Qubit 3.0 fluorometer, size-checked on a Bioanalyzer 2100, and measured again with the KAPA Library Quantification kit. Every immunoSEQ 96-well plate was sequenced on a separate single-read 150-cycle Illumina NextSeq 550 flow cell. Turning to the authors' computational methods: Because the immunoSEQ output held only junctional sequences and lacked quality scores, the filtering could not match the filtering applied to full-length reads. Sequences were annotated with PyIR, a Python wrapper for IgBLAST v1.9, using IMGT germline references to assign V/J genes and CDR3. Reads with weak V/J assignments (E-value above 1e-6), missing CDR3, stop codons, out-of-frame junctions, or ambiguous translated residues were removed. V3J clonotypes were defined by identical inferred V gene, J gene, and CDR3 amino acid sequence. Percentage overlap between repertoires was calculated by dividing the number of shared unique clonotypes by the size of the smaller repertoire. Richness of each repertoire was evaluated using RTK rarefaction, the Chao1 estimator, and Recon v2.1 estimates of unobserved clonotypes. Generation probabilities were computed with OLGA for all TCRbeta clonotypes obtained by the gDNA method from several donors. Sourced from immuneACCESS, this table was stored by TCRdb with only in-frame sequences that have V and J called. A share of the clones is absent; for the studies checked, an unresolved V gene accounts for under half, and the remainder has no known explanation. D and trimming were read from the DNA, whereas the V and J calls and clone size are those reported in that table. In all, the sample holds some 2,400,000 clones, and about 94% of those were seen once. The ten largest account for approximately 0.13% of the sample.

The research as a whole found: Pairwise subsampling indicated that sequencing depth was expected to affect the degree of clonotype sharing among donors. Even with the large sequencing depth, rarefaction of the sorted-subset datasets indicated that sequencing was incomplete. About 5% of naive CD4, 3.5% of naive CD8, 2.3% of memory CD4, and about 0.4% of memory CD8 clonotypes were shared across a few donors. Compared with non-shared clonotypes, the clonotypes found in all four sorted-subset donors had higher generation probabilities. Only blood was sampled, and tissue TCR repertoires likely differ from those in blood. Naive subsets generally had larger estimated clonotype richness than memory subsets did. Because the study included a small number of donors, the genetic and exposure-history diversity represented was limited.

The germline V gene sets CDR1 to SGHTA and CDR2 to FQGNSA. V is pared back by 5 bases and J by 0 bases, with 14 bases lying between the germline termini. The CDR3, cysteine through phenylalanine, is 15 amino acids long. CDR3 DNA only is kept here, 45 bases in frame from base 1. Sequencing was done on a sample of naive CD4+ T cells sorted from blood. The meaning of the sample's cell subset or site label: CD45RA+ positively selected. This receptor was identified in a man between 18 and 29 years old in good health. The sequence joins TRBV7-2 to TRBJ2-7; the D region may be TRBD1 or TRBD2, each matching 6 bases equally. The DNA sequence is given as TGTGCCAGCAGCCCGGGGGCGGGGACCTCCTACGAGCAGTACTTC. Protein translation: CASSPGAGTSYEQYF.